The clone carrying this TCR beta chain was counted between two and nine times. Other DNA variants within this sample encode the same CDR3. In the source study's methods: For nucleated cells, counts were estimated from reference gene primer amplification. Sequencing used immunoSEQ multiplex PCR; TCRdb keeps in-frame clones, though not all of them. The D gene and trimming were derived from the DNA, and the V and J assignments and clone size from that table. The sample records approximately 68,000 clones, roughly 80% being singletons. This entry belongs to a study of blood T cell repertoires in COVID-19. Across the whole study: Material from acute and convalescent COVID-19 was sourced from the United States, Italy and Spain. The analysed material was cDNA or gDNA that came from T cells, B-cell-depleted T cells, or PBMCs.

Germline lookup yields CDR1 LGHNT and CDR2 FRNRAP. The CDR3 is 13 amino acids. The V end lost 6 bases, the J end lost 2 bases, and 8 bases lay between the germline ends. The chain is built from TRBV12-5 and TRBJ1-5; D is uncertain. This receptor was taken from a human donor in a cohort sampled during active COVID-19. Specimen: peripheral blood. The CDR3 region is CASGLEGNQPQHF. The CDR3 nucleotides read TGTGCTAGTGGACTGGAGGGCAATCAGCCCCAGCATTTT.